Listed here are 14 T cell receptor beta chains from one sample, sequenced in a study of monozygotic twins with inflammatory bowel disease. TCRdb reprocessed the 5' RACE reads, keeping one entry per CDR3 protein, no DNA. Here the sample table reports about 210,000 distinct CDR3 sequences. Sequenced: blood. These receptors all come from a human donor with ulcerative colitis or Crohn's disease, or a healthy co-twin of an affected twin (not recorded which).

The chain carries TRBV27 and TRBJ1-1. CDR1 is MNHEY and CDR2 is SMNVEV in the germline V gene (reference sequence). The CDR3 is 14 amino acids. The CDR3 is CASSLGVGGAEAFF.

The V gene is TRBV11-2, the J gene TRBJ1-1; TCRdb outputs TRBD1, but without DNA this stays unchecked. The germline V gene has CDR1 SGHAT and CDR2 FQNNGV. The CDR3 totals 13 residues. CDR3: CASSLGQLTEAFF.

V is TRBV14 and J is TRBJ1-1; the TRBD1 assignment by TCRdb is unverifiable without DNA. In germline, CDR1 is SGHDN, CDR2 FVKESK. The CDR3 runs to 15 residues. CDR3 sequence reads: CASSLTSGRGTEAFF. The full variable domain, in which reference TRBV14 and TRBJ1-1 provide the parts outside the CDR3, is EAGVTQFPSHSVIEKGQTVTLRCDPISGHDNLYWYRRVMGKEIKFLLHFVKESKQDESGMPNNRFLAERTGGTYSTLKVQPAELEDSGVYFCASSLTSGRGTEAFFGQGTRLTVV.

The chain uses TRBV4-2 and TRBJ2-1; the D gene TCRdb calls, TRBD2, cannot be checked with no DNA. The CDR3 consists of 19 residues. Per the germline V gene, CDR1 is LGHNA and CDR2 is YNFKEQ. CDR3 loop: CASSSGAGGSPGSYNEQFF.

The J gene is TRBJ2-5, the V gene TRBV7-2; no DNA is available, so the TRBD1 call from TCRdb remains unchecked. From germline, CDR1 is SGHTA and CDR2 FQGNSA. The CDR3 has 16 residues. The CDR3 reads CASSPGLDRGQETQYF.

The V gene is TRBV7-9, the J gene TRBJ1-3. This CDR3 is built from 15 residues. Germline V CDR1 and CDR2: SEHNR, FQNEAQ (reference sequence). The CDR3 protein is CASSSSGSGGNTIYF. The complete variable domain, with remaining parts taken from reference TRBV7-9 and TRBJ1-3, reads DTGVSQNPRHKITKRGQNVTFRCDPISEHNRLYWYRQTLGQGPEFLTYFQNEAQLEKSRLLSDRFSAERPKGSFSTLEIQRTEQGDSAMYLCASSSSGSGGNTIYFGEGSWLTVV.

The rearrangement links TRBV9 to TRBJ2-1; TCRdb's D gene call, TRBD2, goes unchecked for lack of DNA. Per germline, CDR1 SGDLS and CDR2 YYNGEE. The CDR3 sequence is 15 residues long. The CDR3 loop reads CASSVGRLAGREQFF. Drawing the rest from reference TRBV9 and TRBJ2-1, the complete variable domain is DSGVTQTPKHLITATGQRVTLRCSPRSGDLSVYWYQQSLDQGLQFLIQYYNGEERAKGNILERFSAQQFPDLHSELNLSSLELGDSALYFCASSVGRLAGREQFFGPGTRLTVL.

This chain connects TRBV5-1 to TRBJ2-1; TCRdb proposes TRBD1, but this gene call is untestable without DNA. The CDR3 runs 14 residues. Germline values: CDR1 SGHRS, CDR2 YFSETQ. CDR3 protein: CASSSTFFEGEQFF.

This chain connects TRBV27 to TRBJ2-3; without DNA, the TCRdb call of TRBD2 cannot be checked. The CDR3 contains 18 residues. Germline V gene data show CDR1 as MNHEY and CDR2 as SMNVEV (reference sequence). This chain's CDR3 is CASSRRKTSGGAPDTQYF.

The chain couples TRBV11-2 to TRBJ2-3; TCRdb reports TRBD1, a call that lacks DNA to check it against. Germline V gene data show CDR1 as SGHAT and CDR2 as FQNNGV. The CDR3 covers 15 residues. CDR3: CASSLIQGPTDTQYF.

The chain links TRBV12-3 or TRBV12-4 to TRBJ2-7; there is no DNA to check the TCRdb D call of TRBD2. The CDR3 totals 18 residues. The CDR3 spells CASSFDRGGGGFTYEQYF.

CDR3 loop: CASSLNGNQPQHF. V and J are TRBV28 and TRBJ1-5. The V gene's germline CDR1 is MDHEN and CDR2 SYDVKM. This CDR3 contains 13 residues.

The rearrangement uses TRBV7-6 and TRBJ2-1; the TCRdb call, TRBD1, lacks DNA for checking. CDR1 and CDR2 from the germline V gene are SGHVS and FNYEAQ. The CDR3 contains 16 residues. The CDR3: CASSLGQGLTRNEQFF.

The chain has TRBV7-2 and TRBJ2-1; there is no DNA to check the TCRdb D call of TRBD1. CDR1 is SGHTA and CDR2 is FQGNSA in the germline V gene. The CDR3 has 15 residues. The CDR3 region is CASSSRPAGSYEQFF.